A single sample is the source of the 7 T cell receptor beta chains below, sequenced in a study of T cell repertoires in cytomegalovirus infection. One entry per CDR3 protein results from TCRdb running MiXCR on the reads. The data hold 200,000 to 300,000 distinct CDR3 sequences, with approximately 13% observed a single time. The specimen was PBMCs. The source is a human donor in good health (CMV status not recorded). Some clones in this sample may be carry-over from other donors' samples.

This clonotype appeared many times. The rearrangement uses TRBV9 and TRBJ2-3; TRBD1 matches 10 bases. CDR1 is SGDLS and CDR2 is YYNGEE in the germline V gene. With 4 bases clipped from V and 5 bases from J, the junction kept 10 bases outside the gene matches. CDR3 length equals 16 residues. For the CDR3, the DNA is TGTGCCAGCAGCACCGGGACAGGGGATGGAGTAGATACGCAGTATTTT. This encodes CASSTGTGDGVDTQYF.

This clonotype occurred a few times. The genes are TRBV29-1 and TRBJ2-2; the D gene could be TRBD1 or TRBD2 (6 bases each). The germline CDR1 and CDR2 sequences are SQVTM and ANQGSEA. The V gene lost 0 bases and the J gene lost 6 bases, with 17 bases spanning the gap. The CDR3 length is 16 residues. CDR3 DNA: TGCAGCGTTGAAGAAGGGGGGAGTGGGGGACCCGGGGAGCTGTTTTTT. It yields the protein CSVEEGGSGGPGELFF.

This clonotype showed up many times. V and J are TRBV4-2 and TRBJ2-5; TRBD1 or TRBD2 may be the D gene (6 bases each). CDR3 length: 16 amino acids. Trimming shortened V by 4 bases and J by 5 bases, and 20 bases separated the two germline ends. Germline V CDR1 and CDR2: LGHNA, YNFKEQ. The DNA of the CDR3 is TGTGCCAGCAGCCCCCGGGGTAATGAGGGGGGTGAGACCCAGTACTTC. Translation gives CASSPRGNEGGETQYF.

This clonotype has only one observation. V is TRBV29-1 and J is TRBJ2-7, with unresolved D. Looked up from germline, CDR1 is SQVTM and CDR2 is ANQGSEA. The V and J ends lost 4 bases and 5 bases respectively, with 9 bases between them. This CDR3 region has 11 residues. CDR3 in amino acids: CSVAQTDEQYF. CDR3 nucleotide sequence: TGCAGCGTTGCACAGACGGACGAGCAGTACTTC.

This clonotype was seen a few times. V gene TRBV6-6 combines with J gene TRBJ2-7; D is perhaps TRBD2 (5 bases). V lost 2 bases to trimming and J lost 7 bases, with 15 bases between them. The germline CDR1 and CDR2 sequences are MNHNY and SVGAGI (reference sequence). The CDR3 is 14 residues long. The CDR3 loop reads CASSYDPSFVEQYF. The DNA of the CDR3 is TGTGCCAGCAGTTACGATCCTAGCTTCGTTGAGCAGTACTTC.

This clonotype came up many times. This sequence joins TRBV12-3 or TRBV12-4 and TRBJ1-5; no firm D call. CDR3 size: 13 residues. V lost 3 bases and J 7 bases, leaving 10 bases between the germline ends. DNA for the CDR3: TGTGCCAGCAGTTTTTCCTCGGGGCAGCCCCAGCATTTT. Translated, it gives CASSFSSGQPQHF.

This clonotype was seen at least ten times. This chain links TRBV7-8 with TRBJ1-2, with D uncertain. Germline lookup yields CDR1 SGHVS and CDR2 FQNEAQ. The CDR3 is made up of 15 amino acids. Trimming stripped 3 bases from V and 0 bases from J, with 11 bases between. CDR3 residues: CASSFRTQANYGYTF. The CDR3 DNA reads as TGTGCCAGCAGCTTTCGCACACAAGCTAACTATGGCTACACCTTC.